Here is one T cell receptor (beta chain) with its context. Its antigen is undetermined. This table comes from immunoSEQ multiplex PCR, and its TCRdb copy is limited to in-frame clones, with some not included. In the table there are roughly 120,000 clones, 85% to 95% of which are singletons. This entry is derived from a study of cytomegalovirus exposure and HLA in healthy donors. Overall study context: A later analysis reported the roughly 120 validation repertoires used the same platform as the roughly 700 first-cohort repertoires. Whole-study findings and limits: A list of more than 150 TCR beta chains associated with cytomegalovirus was given.

Germline assignment: CDR1 MNHNS and CDR2 SASEGT. There are 18 residues in the CDR3. Trimming took 1 base from V and 0 from J, leaving 13 bases between them. Sequencing used PBMCs. This chain links TRBV6-1 with TRBJ1-6; no reliable D call. The source is a woman aged 18-29 years in good health and CMV-seronegative. CDR3 loop: CASSEVGSKSSYNSPLHF. The DNA of the CDR3 is TGTGCCAGCAGTGAAGTGGGGAGCAAAAGCTCCTATAATTCACCCCTCCACTTT.